Included here is one T cell receptor (beta chain) sequence, with context. Its antigen is currently unknown. After removal of 0 bases from V and 10 bases from J, the junction contained 6 bases not matched to a gene. The germline V gene encodes CDR1 MNHEY and CDR2 SVGAGI. There are 15 residues in the CDR3. The data were taken from a study of CD8 T cells in ankylosing spondylitis. Points from the study as a whole: Earlier literature documents some of the motif variants in reactive arthritis synovial fluid and blood. Typical of ankylosing spondylitis blood, it appeared, was a TCR beta motif of several highly homologous variants. It was reported that disease-linked clones were significantly enriched in matched ankylosing spondylitis synovial fluid.

Quantitative barcoded 5'-RACE was used to prepare TCR beta libraries. Using its own MiXCR run on the 5' RACE reads, TCRdb lists one record per CDR3 protein. The sample records about 750,000 distinct CDR3 sequences, around 20% being singletons. Sequences were obtained from blood, either unsorted or a sorted T cell fraction (not recorded which). The clonotype originates from a male donor with ankylosing spondylitis. The rearrangement uses TRBV6-5 and TRBJ1-4; TRBD1 aligns across 9 bases. The CDR3 DNA reads TGTGCCAGCAGTTACTCGGACAGGGGCCAGGGAAAACTGTTTTTT. This codes for CASSYSDRGQGKLFF.